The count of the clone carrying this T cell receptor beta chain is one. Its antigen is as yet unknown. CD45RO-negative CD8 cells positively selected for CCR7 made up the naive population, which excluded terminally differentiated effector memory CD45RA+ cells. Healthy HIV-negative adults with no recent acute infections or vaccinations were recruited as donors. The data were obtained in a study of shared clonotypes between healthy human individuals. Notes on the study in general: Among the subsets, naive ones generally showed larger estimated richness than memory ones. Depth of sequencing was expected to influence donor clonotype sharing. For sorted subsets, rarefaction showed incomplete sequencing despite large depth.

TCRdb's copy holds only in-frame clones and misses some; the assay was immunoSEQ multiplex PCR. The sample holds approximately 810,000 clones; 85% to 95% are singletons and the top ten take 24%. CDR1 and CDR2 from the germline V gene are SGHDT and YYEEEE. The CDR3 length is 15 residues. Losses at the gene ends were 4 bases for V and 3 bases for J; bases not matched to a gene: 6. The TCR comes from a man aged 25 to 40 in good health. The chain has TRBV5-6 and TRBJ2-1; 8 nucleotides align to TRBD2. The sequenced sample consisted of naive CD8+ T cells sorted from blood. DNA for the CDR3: TGTGCCAGCAGCCCACTAGCGGACCACTACAATGAGCAGTTCTTC. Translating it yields CASSPLADHYNEQFF.